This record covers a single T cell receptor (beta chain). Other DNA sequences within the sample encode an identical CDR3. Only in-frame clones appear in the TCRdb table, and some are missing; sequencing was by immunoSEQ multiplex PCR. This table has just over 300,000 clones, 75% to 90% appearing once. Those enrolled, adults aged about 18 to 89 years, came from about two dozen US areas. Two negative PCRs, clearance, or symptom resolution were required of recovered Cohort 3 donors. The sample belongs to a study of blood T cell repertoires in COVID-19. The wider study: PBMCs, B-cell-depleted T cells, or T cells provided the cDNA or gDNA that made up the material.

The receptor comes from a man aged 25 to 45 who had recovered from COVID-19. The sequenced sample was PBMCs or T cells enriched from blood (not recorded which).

CDR3 coding DNA: TGCGCCAGCAGCTTGCAGGGGATGGCAGATACGCAGTATTTT. The encoded protein is CASSLQGMADTQYF. The chain links TRBV5-1 to TRBJ2-3; TRBD1 might be the D (6 bases). In germline, CDR1 is SGHRS, CDR2 YFSETQ. The CDR3 consists of 14 residues. Between the trimmed V and J ends, which lost 1 base and 4 bases, there was a span of 10 bases.